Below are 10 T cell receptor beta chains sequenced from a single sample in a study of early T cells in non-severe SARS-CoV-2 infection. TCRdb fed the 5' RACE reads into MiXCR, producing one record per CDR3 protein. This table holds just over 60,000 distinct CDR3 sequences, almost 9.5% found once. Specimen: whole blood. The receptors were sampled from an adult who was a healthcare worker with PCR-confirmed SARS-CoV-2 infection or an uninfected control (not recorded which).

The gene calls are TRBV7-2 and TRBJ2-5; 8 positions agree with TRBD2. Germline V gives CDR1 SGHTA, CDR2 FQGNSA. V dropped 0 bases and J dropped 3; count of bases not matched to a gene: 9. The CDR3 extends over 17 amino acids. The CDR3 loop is CASSLAGGGRIKETQYF. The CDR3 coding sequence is TGTGCCAGCAGCTTAGCAGGCGGGGGGCGGATCAAAGAGACCCAGTACTTC.

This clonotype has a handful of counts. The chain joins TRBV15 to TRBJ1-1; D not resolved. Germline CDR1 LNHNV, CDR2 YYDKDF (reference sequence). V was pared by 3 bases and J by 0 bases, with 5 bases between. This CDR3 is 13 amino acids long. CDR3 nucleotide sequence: TGTGCCACCAGCAGGGAGGTGAACACTGAAGCTTTCTTT. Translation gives CATSREVNTEAFF.

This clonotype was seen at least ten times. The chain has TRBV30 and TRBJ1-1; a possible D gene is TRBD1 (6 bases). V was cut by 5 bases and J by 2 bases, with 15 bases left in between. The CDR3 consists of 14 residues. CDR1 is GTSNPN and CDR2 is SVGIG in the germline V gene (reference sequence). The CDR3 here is CAWQRTVSNTEAFF. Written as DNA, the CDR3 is TGTGCCTGGCAAAGGACAGTTTCTAACACTGAAGCTTTCTTT.

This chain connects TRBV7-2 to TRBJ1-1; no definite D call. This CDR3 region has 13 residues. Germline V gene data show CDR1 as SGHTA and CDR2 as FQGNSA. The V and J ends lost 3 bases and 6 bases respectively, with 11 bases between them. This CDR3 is CASSLRAPAEAFF. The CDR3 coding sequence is TGTGCCAGCAGCTTGAGGGCGCCCGCTGAAGCTTTCTTT.

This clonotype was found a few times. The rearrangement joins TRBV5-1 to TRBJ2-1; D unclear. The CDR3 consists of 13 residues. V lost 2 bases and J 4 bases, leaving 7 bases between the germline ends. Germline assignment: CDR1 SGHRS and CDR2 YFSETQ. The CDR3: CASSFEGYNEQFF. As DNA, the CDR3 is TGCGCCAGCAGCTTCGAAGGTTACAATGAGCAGTTCTTC.

CDR3: CAISAGQGGTEQFF. In nucleotides, the CDR3 is TGTGCCATCAGTGCGGGACAGGGGGGGACTGAGCAGTTCTTC. The chain recombines TRBV10-3 with TRBJ2-1, with 11 bases that match TRBD1. This CDR3 has 14 residues. Germline V CDR1 and CDR2: ENHRY, SYGVKD. Germline trimming cut 4 bases from V and 9 bases from J; bases unmatched to any gene: 5.

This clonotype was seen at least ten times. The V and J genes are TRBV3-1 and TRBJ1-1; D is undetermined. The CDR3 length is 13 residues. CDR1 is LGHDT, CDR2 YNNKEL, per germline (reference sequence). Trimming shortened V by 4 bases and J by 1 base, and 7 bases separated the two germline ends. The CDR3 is CASSRTRNTEAFF. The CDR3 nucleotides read TGTGCCAGCAGCCGTACCCGGAACACTGAAGCTTTCTTT.

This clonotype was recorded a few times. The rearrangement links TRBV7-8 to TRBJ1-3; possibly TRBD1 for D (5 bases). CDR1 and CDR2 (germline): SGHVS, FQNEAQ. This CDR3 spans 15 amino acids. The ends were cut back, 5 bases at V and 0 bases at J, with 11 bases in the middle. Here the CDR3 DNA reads TGTGCCAGCAGCCGAACAGGAAACTCTGGAAACACCATATATTTT. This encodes CASSRTGNSGNTIYF.

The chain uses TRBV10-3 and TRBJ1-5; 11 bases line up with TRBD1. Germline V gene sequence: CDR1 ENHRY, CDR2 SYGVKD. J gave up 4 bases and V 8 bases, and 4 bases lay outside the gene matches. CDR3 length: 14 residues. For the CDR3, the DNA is TGTGCCATCTCCCGGGACAGGGGGAATCAGCCCCAGCATTTT. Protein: CAISRDRGNQPQHF.

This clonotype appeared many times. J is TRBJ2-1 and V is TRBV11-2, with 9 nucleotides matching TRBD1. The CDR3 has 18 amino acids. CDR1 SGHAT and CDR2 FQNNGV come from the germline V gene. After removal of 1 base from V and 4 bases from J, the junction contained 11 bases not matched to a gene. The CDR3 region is CASSLAGQGKRGYNEQFF. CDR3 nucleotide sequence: TGTGCCAGCAGCTTAGCCGGACAGGGGAAAAGGGGTTACAATGAGCAGTTCTTC.